This passage covers 7 T cell receptor beta chains from one sample sequenced in a study of T-cell memory formation after mild COVID-19. Via MiXCR, TCRdb re-called the 5' RACE reads, giving one row per CDR3 protein. Of 150,000 to 200,000 distinct CDR3 sequences detected, 9.5% to 13% appear once; the ten largest clones hold 3% to 4%. Sample: PBMCs or a T cell subset sorted from them (not recorded which). The receptors derive from a man younger than 30 who had mild COVID-19 (a few samples of this study predate the infection). Cell type and time point are not known.

This clonotype appeared a few times. For the CDR3, the DNA is TGTGCCAGCAGAGCTACAGGGTTTTTGGAAGCTTTCTTT. Protein sequence: CASRATGFLEAFF. The chain carries TRBV6-5 and TRBJ1-1; possible D gene TRBD1, 6 bases. Deletions cut 6 bases from V and 8 bases from J, with 16 bases between. CDR1 MNHEY and CDR2 SVGAGI come from the germline V gene. This CDR3 is 13 amino acids long.

This clonotype was counted between two and nine times. The CDR3 nucleotides are TGTGCCAGCAGCCACCAGGGTGAGAATCAGCCCCAGCATTTT. Its translation is CASSHQGENQPQHF. The chain has TRBV4-2 and TRBJ1-5; D perhaps matches TRBD1 (5 bases). Germline V CDR1 and CDR2: LGHNA, YNFKEQ. Trimming cost V 3 bases and J 4 bases, with 10 bases left between them. The CDR3 has 14 residues.

V and J are TRBV3-1 and TRBJ2-3; 9 positions agree with TRBD2. The V segment lost 2 bases and the J segment 3 bases; nucleotides outside the gene matches: 3. Germline V CDR1 and CDR2: LGHDT, YNNKEL (reference sequence). This CDR3 comprises 15 residues. The CDR3 reads CASSQLAGPTDTQYF. The DNA of the CDR3 is TGTGCCAGCAGCCAACTAGCGGGGCCTACAGATACGCAGTATTTT.

The chain recombines TRBV11-2 with TRBJ2-1, with 15 bases aligning to TRBD2. Germline CDR1 is SGHAT and CDR2 is FQNNGV. The CDR3 has 20 amino acids. V trimming: 1 base; J trimming: 1 base; junction bases outside the gene matches: 8. The CDR3 DNA is TGTGCCAGCAGCTTAGCTTGGACTAGCGGGGGGGCGAGGTCCTACAATGAGCAGTTCTTC. It specifies CASSLAWTSGGARSYNEQFF.

This chain uses TRBV10-3 with TRBJ1-2; TRBD1 is a possible D gene (6 bases). Germline CDR1 and CDR2: ENHRY and SYGVKD. Between the trimmed V and J ends, which lost 7 bases and 5 bases, there was a span of 14 bases. This CDR3 is built from 13 residues. Here the CDR3 reads CAITRGQLYGYTF. CDR3 sequence (DNA): TGTGCCATCACAAGAGGACAGCTTTATGGCTACACCTTC.

The genes are TRBV4-3 and TRBJ2-3; 10 bases line up with TRBD2. Germline V gives CDR1 LGHNA, CDR2 YSLEER. This CDR3 contains 16 residues. Trimming cost V 1 base and J 0 bases; bases outside gene matches: 1. The CDR3, as DNA: TGCGCCAGCAGCCAAGCAGCGGGGGGGAGCACAGATACGCAGTATTTT. Translating it yields CASSQAAGGSTDTQYF.

The genes are TRBV23-1 and TRBJ2-5; the match to TRBD2 covers 7 bases. Being an ORF, TRBV23-1 has a function that is uncertain. Trimming cost V 4 bases and J 4 bases; bases outside gene matches: 21. This CDR3 contains 19 residues. The CDR3 bases are TGCGCCAGCAGTCCCCTGGGGGGGGTTGGCGCGGGGGATCCAGAGACCCAGTACTTC. It encodes CASSPLGGVGAGDPETQYF.